This T cell receptor beta chain came from a study of cytomegalovirus exposure and HLA in healthy donors. Overall study findings and caveats: Subsequent analysis found a tendency for first-cohort TCR clusters to co-occur within the 120 or so validation repertoires. Specific recognition of CMV antigens was confirmed in vitro for a few chains (all CMV-associated).

As for this clone: Its antigen is not identified.

Clones were read by immunoSEQ multiplex PCR, and TCRdb kept only the in-frame ones, dropping some. The sample consists of hundreds of thousands of clones, 87% of them appearing once. Sequenced input: PBMCs. The sequence was obtained from a man between 18 and 29 years old in good health and CMV-seronegative.

The CDR3 sequence: CASRGAKYEQYF. In DNA, the CDR3 is TGTGCCAGCCGGGGGGCGAAGTACGAGCAGTACTTC. This chain uses TRBV28 with TRBJ2-7; D is possibly TRBD2 (7 bases). From germline, CDR1 is MDHEN and CDR2 SYDVKM. Trimming left V 8 bases short and J 4 bases short, with 12 bases between. This CDR3 region has 12 residues.